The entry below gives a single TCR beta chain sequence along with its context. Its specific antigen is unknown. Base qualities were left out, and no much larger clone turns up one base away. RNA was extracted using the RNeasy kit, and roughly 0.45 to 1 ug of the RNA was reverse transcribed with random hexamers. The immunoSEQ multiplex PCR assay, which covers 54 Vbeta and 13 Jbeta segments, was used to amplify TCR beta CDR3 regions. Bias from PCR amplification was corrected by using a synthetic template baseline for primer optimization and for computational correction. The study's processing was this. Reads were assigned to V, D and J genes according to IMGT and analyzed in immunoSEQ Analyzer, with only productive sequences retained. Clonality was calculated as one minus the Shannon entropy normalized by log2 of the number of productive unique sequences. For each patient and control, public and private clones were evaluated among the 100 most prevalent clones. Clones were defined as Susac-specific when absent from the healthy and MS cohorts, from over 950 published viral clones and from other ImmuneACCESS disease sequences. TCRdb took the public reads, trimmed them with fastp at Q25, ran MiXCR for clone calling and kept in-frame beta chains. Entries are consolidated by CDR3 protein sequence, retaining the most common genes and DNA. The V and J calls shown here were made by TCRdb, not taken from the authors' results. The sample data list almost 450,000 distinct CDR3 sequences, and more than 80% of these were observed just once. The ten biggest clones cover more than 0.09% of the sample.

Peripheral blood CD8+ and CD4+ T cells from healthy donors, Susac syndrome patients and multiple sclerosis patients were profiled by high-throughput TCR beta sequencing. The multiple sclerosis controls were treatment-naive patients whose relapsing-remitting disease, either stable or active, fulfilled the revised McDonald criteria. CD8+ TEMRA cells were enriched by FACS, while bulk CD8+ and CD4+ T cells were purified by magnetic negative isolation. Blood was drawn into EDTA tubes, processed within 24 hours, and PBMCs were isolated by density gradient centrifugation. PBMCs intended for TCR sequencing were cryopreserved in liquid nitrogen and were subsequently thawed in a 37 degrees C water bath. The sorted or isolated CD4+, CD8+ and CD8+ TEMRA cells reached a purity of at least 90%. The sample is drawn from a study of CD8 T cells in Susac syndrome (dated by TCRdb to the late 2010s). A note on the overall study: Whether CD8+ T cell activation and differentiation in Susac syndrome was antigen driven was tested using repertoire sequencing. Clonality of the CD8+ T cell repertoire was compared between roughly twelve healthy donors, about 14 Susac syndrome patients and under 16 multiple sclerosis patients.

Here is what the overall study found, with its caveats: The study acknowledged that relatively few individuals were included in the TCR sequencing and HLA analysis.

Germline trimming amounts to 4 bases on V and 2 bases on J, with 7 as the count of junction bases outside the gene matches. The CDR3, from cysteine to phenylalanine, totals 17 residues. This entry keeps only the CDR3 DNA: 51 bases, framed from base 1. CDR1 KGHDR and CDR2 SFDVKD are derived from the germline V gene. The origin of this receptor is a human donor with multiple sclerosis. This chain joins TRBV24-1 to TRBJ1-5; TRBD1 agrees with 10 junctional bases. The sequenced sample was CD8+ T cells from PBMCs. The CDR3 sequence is CATSEPGTGVCNQPQHF. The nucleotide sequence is TGTGCCACCAGTGAGCCCGGGACAGGGGTCTGCAATCAGCCCCAGCATTTT.